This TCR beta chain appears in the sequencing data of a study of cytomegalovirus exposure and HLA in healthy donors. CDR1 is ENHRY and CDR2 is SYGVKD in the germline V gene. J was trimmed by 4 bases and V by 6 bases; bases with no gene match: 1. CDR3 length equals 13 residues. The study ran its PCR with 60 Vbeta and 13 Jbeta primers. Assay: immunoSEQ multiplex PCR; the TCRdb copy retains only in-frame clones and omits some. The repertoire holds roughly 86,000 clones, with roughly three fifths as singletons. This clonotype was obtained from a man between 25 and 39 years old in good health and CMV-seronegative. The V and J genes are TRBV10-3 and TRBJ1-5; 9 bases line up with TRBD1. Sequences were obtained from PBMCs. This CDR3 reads CAISGQGNQPQHF. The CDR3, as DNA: TGTGCCATCAGCGGACAGGGGAATCAGCCCCAGCATTTT.